A selection of T cell receptor beta chains follows, all from one sample in a study of vaccination and CD4 T cells after COVID-19. Each CDR3 protein is one row after TCRdb ran MiXCR on the PCR reads. The sample contains about 2,400 distinct CDR3 sequences, about a fifth of which appear only once. These receptors lack a known antigen. The sample was CD4+ T cells from blood, cultured in vitro. Receptors originate from a human donor in good health. Both conserved end residues are part of each CDR3. A D gene is named only where the DNA matches it firmly. Where a row states a size, it is once, few, many or the class of an expanded clone; other rows omit it.

v_call	j_call	d_call	clone_size	cdr3_nt	cdr3_aa
TRBV23-1	TRBJ1-1	-	-	TGCGCCAGCAGTCAACCTCTAAGGGTTGAAGCTTTCTTT	CASSQPLRVEAFF
TRBV5-1	TRBJ1-2	-	medium-sized	TGCGCCAGCAGCGCGGGGGGCTCAGCTAACTATGGCTACACCTTC	CASSAGGSANYGYTF
TRBV7-2	TRBJ2-1	TRBD2	-	TGTGCCAGCAGCTTTTCAAGCGGGACTAACCATGAGCAGTTCTTC	CASSFSSGTNHEQFF
TRBV24-1	TRBJ2-1	-	few	TGTGCCACCAGTGAACCCGGAGGGCAGGCAAATGAGCAGTTCTTC	CATSEPGGQANEQFF
TRBV19	TRBJ1-1	TRBD1	medium-sized	TGTGCCAGTCTACCGGGACAGGGGTTCGCTGAAGCTTTCTTT	CASLPGQGFAEAFF
TRBV11-3	TRBJ2-1	TRBD2	-	TGTGCCAGCAGCTTAGATCGGGGACTAGCGGGGTATAACAATGAGCAGTTCTTC	CASSLDRGLAGYNNEQFF
TRBV24-1	TRBJ2-1	-	-	TGTGCCACCAGTGACTCCGGCGGCGGCAACAATGAGCAGTTCTTC	CATSDSGGGNNEQFF
TRBV11-3	TRBJ2-1	TRBD1	large	TGTGCCAGCAGCAACCTGGGACAGGGGTCCCTGAATGAGCAGTTCTTC	CASSNLGQGSLNEQFF
TRBV28	TRBJ2-1	-	few	TGTGCCAGCAGTTTATGGGACTCCCCTTGTCTCTTC	CASSLWDSPCLF
TRBV30	TRBJ1-6	-	few	TGTGCCTGGAGCCCAACTCGGGGACCCCTCCACTTT	CAWSPTRGPLHF
TRBV7-9	TRBJ2-7	TRBD1	few	TGTGCCAGCAGCTTAGATATAGGACAGGGGGCGAGAGAGCAGTACTTC	CASSLDIGQGAREQYF
TRBV7-9	TRBJ1-2	-	medium-sized	TGTGCCAGCAGCTTAGACCAGGCCAGACTCTATGGCTACACCTTC	CASSLDQARLYGYTF
TRBV6-2/TRBV6-3	TRBJ2-5	-	-	TGTGCCAGCAGGGGTCGGAGGCCGATTGAGACCCAGTACTTC	CASRGRRPIETQYF
TRBV6-2/TRBV6-3	TRBJ2-1	-	-	TGTGCCAGCAGGGGAAGCTCCTACAATGAGCAGTTCTTC	CASRGSSYNEQFF
TRBV7-8	TRBJ1-2	-	-	TGTGCCAGCAGCTTATCCGGCTGGGGGGCCAACTATGGCTACACCTTC	CASSLSGWGANYGYTF
TRBV4-3	TRBJ1-6	-	-	TGCGCCAGCAGCCAAGAGGTGGAATCACCCCTCCACTTT	CASSQEVESPLHF
TRBV15	TRBJ1-4	TRBD1	medium-sized	TGTGCCACCAGGGATGGACAGGGGGGTGAAAAACTGTTTTTT	CATRDGQGGEKLFF
TRBV28	TRBJ1-4	-	-	TGTGCCAGCAGCACGACCAGTGGGGTTGTTTTT	CASSTTSGVVF
TRBV28	TRBJ1-2	TRBD1	-	TGTGCCAGCACCCAAGACAGGGCTATGGGGGAGGAAACCTTC	CASTQDRAMGEETF
TRBV7-2	TRBJ1-1	-	medium-sized	TGTGCCAGCAGCTCCGGACGGCGTTTCACTGAAGCTTTCTTT	CASSSGRRFTEAFF
TRBV3-1	TRBJ2-5	-	-	TGTGCCAGCAGCCTCCGTCGGCCGGGACTCCAAGAGACCCAGTACTTC	CASSLRRPGLQETQYF
TRBV30	TRBJ1-6	-	few	TGTGCCTGGACAACCCGGCCCAGCCCGAGCTCCTATAATTCACCCCTCCACTTT	CAWTTRPSPSSYNSPLHF
TRBV20-1	TRBJ2-7	TRBD1	few	TGCAGTGCTAGAGGGGACAGGGCTTTCCAGCAGTACTTC	CSARGDRAFQQYF
TRBV10-1	TRBJ2-1	-	-	TGCGCCAGCAGTGATCGCCTAGCAGGGAATAATGAGCAGTTCTTC	CASSDRLAGNNEQFF
TRBV27	TRBJ2-6	TRBD2	hyperexpanded	TGTGCCAGCAGTTTTCGGGGGGTGGAAGGGGCCAACGTCCTGACTTTC	CASSFRGVEGANVLTF
TRBV6-1	TRBJ1-5	-	medium-sized	TGTGCCAGCAGTGCCGTCCAGAGACAGAGGAGTCAGCAGCCCCAGCATTTT	CASSAVQRQRSQQPQHF
TRBV28	TRBJ1-1	TRBD1	-	TGTGCCAGCAGTCACGGGACAGAGGTTGAAGCTTTCTTT	CASSHGTEVEAFF
TRBV7-6	TRBJ1-1	-	-	TGTGCCAGCGTGGGAGGGAACACTGAAGCTTTCTTT	CASVGGNTEAFF